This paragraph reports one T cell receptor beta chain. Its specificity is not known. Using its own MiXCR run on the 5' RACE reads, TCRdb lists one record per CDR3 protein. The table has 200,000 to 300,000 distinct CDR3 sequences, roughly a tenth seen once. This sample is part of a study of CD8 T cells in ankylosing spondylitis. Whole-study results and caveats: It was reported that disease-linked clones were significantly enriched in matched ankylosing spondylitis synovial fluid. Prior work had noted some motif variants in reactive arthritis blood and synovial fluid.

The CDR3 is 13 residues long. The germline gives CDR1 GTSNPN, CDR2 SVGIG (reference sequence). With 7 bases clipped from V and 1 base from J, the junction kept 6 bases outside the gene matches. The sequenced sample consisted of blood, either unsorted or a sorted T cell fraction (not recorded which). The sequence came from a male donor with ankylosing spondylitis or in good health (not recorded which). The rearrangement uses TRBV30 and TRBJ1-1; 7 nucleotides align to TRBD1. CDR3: CASGEGANTEAFF. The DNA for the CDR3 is TGTGCCTCTGGGGAGGGGGCGAACACTGAAGCTTTCTTT.